This T cell receptor (beta chain) was observed in a study of blood T cell repertoires in COVID-19. This table comes from immunoSEQ multiplex PCR, and its TCRdb copy is limited to in-frame clones, with some not included. This sample has roughly 240,000 clones; about 83% occur once, and the top ten carry 5% to 7%. This clone appeared a few times. The specimen sequenced was peripheral blood. The receptor was derived from a woman older than 75 with COVID-19, enrolled during active disease.

CDR3 sequence (DNA): TGCGCCAGCAGCTTGGAAGGGACAGGGGTTAGCTATGGCTACACCTTC. Its translation: CASSLEGTGVSYGYTF. The chain joins TRBV5-1 to TRBJ1-2; TRBD1 matches at 10 bases. After removal of 0 bases from V and 4 bases from J, the junction contained 6 bases not matched to a gene. CDR1 is SGHRS, CDR2 YFSETQ, per germline. This CDR3 is built from 16 residues.